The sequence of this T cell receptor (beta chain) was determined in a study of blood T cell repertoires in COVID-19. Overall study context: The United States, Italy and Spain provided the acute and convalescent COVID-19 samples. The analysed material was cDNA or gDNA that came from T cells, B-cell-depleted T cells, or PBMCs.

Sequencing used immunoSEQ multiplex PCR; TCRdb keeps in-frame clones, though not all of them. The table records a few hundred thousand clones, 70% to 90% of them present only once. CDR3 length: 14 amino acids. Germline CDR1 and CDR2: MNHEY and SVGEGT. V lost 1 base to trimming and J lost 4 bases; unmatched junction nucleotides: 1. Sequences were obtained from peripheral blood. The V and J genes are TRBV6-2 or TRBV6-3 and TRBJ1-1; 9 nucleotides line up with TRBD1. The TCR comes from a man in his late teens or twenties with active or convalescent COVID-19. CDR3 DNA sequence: TGTGCCAGCAGTTACTTGGACAGGGGCACTGAAGCTTTCTTT. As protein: CASSYLDRGTEAFF.